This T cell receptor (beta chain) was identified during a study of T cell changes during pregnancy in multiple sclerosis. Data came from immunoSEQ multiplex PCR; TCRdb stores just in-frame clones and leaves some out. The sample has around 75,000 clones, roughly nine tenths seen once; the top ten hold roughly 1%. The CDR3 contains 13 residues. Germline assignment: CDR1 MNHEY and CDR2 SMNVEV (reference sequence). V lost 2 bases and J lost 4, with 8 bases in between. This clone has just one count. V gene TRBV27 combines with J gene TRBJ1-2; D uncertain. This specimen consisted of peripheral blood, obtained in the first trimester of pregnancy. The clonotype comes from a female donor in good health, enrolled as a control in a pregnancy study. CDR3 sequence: CASSLGLGYGYTF. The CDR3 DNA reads TGTGCCAGCAGTTTAGGTCTCGGCTATGGCTACACCTTC.